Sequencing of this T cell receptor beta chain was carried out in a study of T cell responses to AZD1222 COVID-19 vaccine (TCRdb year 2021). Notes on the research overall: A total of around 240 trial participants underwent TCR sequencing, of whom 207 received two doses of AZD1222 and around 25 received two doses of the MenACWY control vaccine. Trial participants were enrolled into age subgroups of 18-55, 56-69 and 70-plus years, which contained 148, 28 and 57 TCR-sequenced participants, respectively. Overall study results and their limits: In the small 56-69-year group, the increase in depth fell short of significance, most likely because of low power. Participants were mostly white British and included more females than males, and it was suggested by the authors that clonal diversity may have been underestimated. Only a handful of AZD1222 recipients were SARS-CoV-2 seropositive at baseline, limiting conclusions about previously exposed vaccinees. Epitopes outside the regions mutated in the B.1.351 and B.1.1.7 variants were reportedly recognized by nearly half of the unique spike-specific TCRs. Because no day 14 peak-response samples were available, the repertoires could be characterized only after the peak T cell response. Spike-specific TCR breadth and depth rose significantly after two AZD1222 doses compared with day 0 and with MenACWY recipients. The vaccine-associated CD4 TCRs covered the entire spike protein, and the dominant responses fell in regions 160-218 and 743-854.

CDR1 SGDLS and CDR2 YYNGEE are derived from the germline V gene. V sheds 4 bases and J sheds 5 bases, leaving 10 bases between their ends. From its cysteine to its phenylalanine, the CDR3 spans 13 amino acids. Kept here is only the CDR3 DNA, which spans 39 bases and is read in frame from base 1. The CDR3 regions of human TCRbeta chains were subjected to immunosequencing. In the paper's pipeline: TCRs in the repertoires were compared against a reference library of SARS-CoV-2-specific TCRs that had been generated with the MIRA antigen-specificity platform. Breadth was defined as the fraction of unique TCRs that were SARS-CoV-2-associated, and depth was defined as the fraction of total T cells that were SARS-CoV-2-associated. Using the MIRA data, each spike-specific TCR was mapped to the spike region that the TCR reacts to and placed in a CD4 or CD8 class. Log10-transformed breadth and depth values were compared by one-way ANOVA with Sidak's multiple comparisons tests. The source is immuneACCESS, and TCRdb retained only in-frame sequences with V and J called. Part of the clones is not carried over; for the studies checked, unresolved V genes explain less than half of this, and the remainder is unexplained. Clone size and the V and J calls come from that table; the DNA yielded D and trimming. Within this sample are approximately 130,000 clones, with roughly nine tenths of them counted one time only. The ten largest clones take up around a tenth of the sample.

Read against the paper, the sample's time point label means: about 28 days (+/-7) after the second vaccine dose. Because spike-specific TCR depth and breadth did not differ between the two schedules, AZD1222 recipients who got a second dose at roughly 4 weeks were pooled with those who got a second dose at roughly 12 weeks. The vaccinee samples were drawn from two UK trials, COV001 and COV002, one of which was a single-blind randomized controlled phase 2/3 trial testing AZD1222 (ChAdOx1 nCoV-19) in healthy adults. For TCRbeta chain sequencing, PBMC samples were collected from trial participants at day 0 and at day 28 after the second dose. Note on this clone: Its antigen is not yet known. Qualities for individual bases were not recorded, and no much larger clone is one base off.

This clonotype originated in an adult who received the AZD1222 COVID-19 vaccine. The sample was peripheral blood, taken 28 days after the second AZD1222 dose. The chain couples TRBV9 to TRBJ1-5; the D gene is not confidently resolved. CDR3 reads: CASSSTPYQPQHF. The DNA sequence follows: TGTGCCAGCAGCTCCACTCCGTATCAGCCCCAGCATTTT.